The rows below give T cell receptor beta chains drawn from one sample of a study of CD8+ T cells in alopecia areata. Produced via immunoSEQ multiplex PCR; TCRdb's table is partial and in-frame only. The table lists around 7,000 clones, around 71% of them singletons. Sequenced material: skin, taken at week 0. The receptor set was obtained from a human donor with alopecia areata. Both conserved end residues are part of each CDR3. Fields, in order: clone size, D gene, V gene, J gene, CDR3 protein, CDR3 DNA. D genes are given only for firm matches. Size is stated for part of the rows, as once, few or many counts, or as a class when the clone is expanded.

clone_size: -; d_call: TRBD1; v_call: TRBV7-2; j_call: TRBJ2-2; cdr3_aa: CASSLMAGGATGELFF; cdr3_nt: TGTGCCAGCAGCTTAATGGCAGGGGGCGCAACCGGGGAGCTGTTTTTT
clone_size: -; d_call: -; v_call: TRBV5-6; j_call: TRBJ1-2; cdr3_aa: CASTYVNREIGYTF; cdr3_nt: TGTGCCAGCACCTATGTTAACAGGGAGATAGGCTACACCTTC
clone_size: -; d_call: -; v_call: TRBV7-3; j_call: TRBJ1-3; cdr3_aa: CASSSGQSSGNTIYF; cdr3_nt: TGTGCCAGCAGCTCGGGACAATCCTCTGGAAACACCATATATTTT
clone_size: -; d_call: -; v_call: TRBV14; j_call: TRBJ2-2; cdr3_aa: CASSQDWGASGELFF; cdr3_nt: TGTGCCAGCAGCCAAGACTGGGGGGCCTCCGGGGAGCTGTTTTTT
clone_size: -; d_call: -; v_call: TRBV7-6; j_call: TRBJ2-3; cdr3_aa: CASSSGQGTDTQYF; cdr3_nt: TGTGCCAGCAGCTCGGGACAAGGCACAGATACGCAGTATTTT
clone_size: -; d_call: TRBD1; v_call: TRBV29-1; j_call: TRBJ2-7; cdr3_aa: CSVEVWDRGTYEQYF; cdr3_nt: TGCAGCGTTGAAGTGTGGGACAGGGGCACCTACGAGCAGTACTTC
clone_size: -; d_call: -; v_call: TRBV7-9; j_call: TRBJ1-4; cdr3_aa: CASSLRAATNEKLFF; cdr3_nt: TGTGCCAGCAGCTTAAGGGCTGCAACTAATGAAAAACTGTTTTTT
clone_size: -; d_call: TRBD1; v_call: TRBV5-1; j_call: TRBJ2-5; cdr3_aa: CASSDQPGTGDGETQYF; cdr3_nt: TGCGCCAGCAGCGACCAACCCGGGACAGGGGATGGAGAGACCCAGTACTTC
clone_size: -; d_call: TRBD1; v_call: TRBV7-2; j_call: TRBJ1-2; cdr3_aa: CASSLVWTGSIYGYTF; cdr3_nt: TGTGCCAGCAGCTTAGTTTGGACAGGGAGTATTTATGGCTACACCTTC
clone_size: -; d_call: -; v_call: TRBV5-1; j_call: TRBJ2-7; cdr3_aa: CASSSHDTFGYEQYF; cdr3_nt: TGCGCCAGCAGCTCGCATGACACCTTCGGCTACGAGCAGTACTTC
clone_size: few; d_call: -; v_call: TRBV29-1; j_call: TRBJ1-1; cdr3_aa: CSAAGTRGYMNTEAFF; cdr3_nt: TGCAGCGCGGCCGGGACACGCGGTTACATGAACACTGAAGCTTTCTTT
clone_size: once; d_call: -; v_call: TRBV29-1; j_call: TRBJ1-4; cdr3_aa: CSVEGSATNEKLFF; cdr3_nt: TGCAGCGTTGAAGGGTCCGCAACTAATGAAAAACTGTTTTTT
clone_size: -; d_call: -; v_call: TRBV7-2; j_call: TRBJ2-1; cdr3_aa: CASSLVVARGGFF; cdr3_nt: TGTGCCAGCAGCTTAGTCGTAGCCCGGGGTGGATTCTTC
clone_size: -; d_call: -; v_call: TRBV4-1; j_call: TRBJ1-1; cdr3_aa: CASSQPPNTEAFF; cdr3_nt: TGCGCCAGCAGCCAGCCGCCGAACACTGAAGCTTTCTTT
clone_size: -; d_call: TRBD2; v_call: TRBV9; j_call: TRBJ2-2; cdr3_aa: CASSVVRGGVSAGELFF; cdr3_nt: TGTGCCAGCAGCGTAGTACGCGGGGGGGTTTCGGCCGGGGAGCTGTTTTTT
clone_size: -; d_call: -; v_call: TRBV6-5; j_call: TRBJ2-7; cdr3_aa: CASRPDTRAEQYF; cdr3_nt: TGTGCCAGCCGACCAGACACCCGAGCCGAGCAGTACTTC
clone_size: -; d_call: -; v_call: TRBV5-1; j_call: TRBJ2-1; cdr3_aa: CASSSGGRVSYNEQFF; cdr3_nt: TGCGCCAGCAGCTCCGGGGGAAGAGTATCCTACAATGAGCAGTTCTTC
clone_size: -; d_call: -; v_call: TRBV18; j_call: TRBJ2-5; cdr3_aa: CASSLGQQETQYF; cdr3_nt: TGTGCCAGCTCCCTCGGACAACAAGAGACCCAGTACTTC
clone_size: once; d_call: -; v_call: TRBV11-2; j_call: TRBJ2-7; cdr3_aa: CASSLVWANEGDEQYF; cdr3_nt: TGTGCCAGCAGCTTAGTATGGGCTAATGAGGGCGACGAGCAGTACTTC
clone_size: -; d_call: TRBD1; v_call: TRBV5-1; j_call: TRBJ1-5; cdr3_aa: CASSLEGRGDQPQHF; cdr3_nt: TGCGCCAGCAGCTTGGAGGGCAGGGGGGATCAGCCCCAGCATTTT
clone_size: few; d_call: TRBD2; v_call: TRBV4-1; j_call: TRBJ2-5; cdr3_aa: CASSPHRTSGGPVEPQYF; cdr3_nt: TGCGCCAGCAGCCCCCACCGGACTAGCGGGGGGCCCGTGGAACCCCAGTACTTC
clone_size: once; d_call: -; v_call: TRBV11-3; j_call: TRBJ2-1; cdr3_aa: CASSLAGGTRSEQFF; cdr3_nt: TGTGCCAGCAGCTTAGCTGGGGGTACGAGAAGTGAGCAGTTCTTC
clone_size: few; d_call: -; v_call: TRBV11-2; j_call: TRBJ2-1; cdr3_aa: CASSAEIYNEQFF; cdr3_nt: TGTGCCAGCAGCGCAGAAATATACAATGAGCAGTTCTTC
clone_size: few; d_call: TRBD2; v_call: TRBV9; j_call: TRBJ2-2; cdr3_aa: CASSVATSGNTGELFF; cdr3_nt: TGTGCCAGCAGCGTAGCGACTAGCGGAAACACCGGGGAGCTGTTTTTT
clone_size: -; d_call: TRBD1; v_call: TRBV7-6; j_call: TRBJ2-1; cdr3_aa: CASSSDLQGARSYNEQFF; cdr3_nt: TGTGCCAGCAGCTCCGATTTACAGGGGGCTCGGTCCTACAATGAGCAGTTCTTC
clone_size: few; d_call: TRBD1; v_call: TRBV6-5; j_call: TRBJ2-1; cdr3_aa: CASRPDRGRTDEQFF; cdr3_nt: TGTGCCAGCAGACCCGACAGGGGGCGAACCGATGAGCAGTTCTTC
clone_size: -; d_call: -; v_call: TRBV7-8; j_call: TRBJ1-1; cdr3_aa: CASSSPGRLNTEAFF; cdr3_nt: TGTGCCAGCAGCTCACCGGGACGCTTGAACACTGAAGCTTTCTTT
clone_size: -; d_call: -; v_call: TRBV7-3; j_call: TRBJ2-2; cdr3_aa: CASSLPGTELFF; cdr3_nt: TGTGCCAGCAGCTTACCGGGGACAGAGCTGTTTTTT
clone_size: -; d_call: -; v_call: TRBV30; j_call: TRBJ2-3; cdr3_aa: CAWSVGLGSDTQYF; cdr3_nt: TGTGCCTGGAGTGTAGGGCTAGGGTCAGATACGCAGTATTTT
clone_size: -; d_call: -; v_call: TRBV27; j_call: TRBJ2-2; cdr3_aa: CASSKRGELFF; cdr3_nt: TGTGCCAGCTCAAAACGAGGGGAGCTGTTTTTT
clone_size: -; d_call: -; v_call: TRBV21-1; j_call: TRBJ1-5; cdr3_aa: CASSKGETGGRQPQHF; cdr3_nt: TGTGCCAGCAGCAAGGGGGAGACAGGGGGCCGTCAGCCCCAGCATTTT
clone_size: -; d_call: -; v_call: TRBV5-4; j_call: TRBJ1-6; cdr3_aa: CASSLAGTISPLHF; cdr3_nt: TGTGCCAGCAGCTTGGCCGGCACAATTTCACCCCTCCACTTT
clone_size: -; d_call: -; v_call: TRBV10-3; j_call: TRBJ2-5; cdr3_aa: CATTGPAQETQYF; cdr3_nt: TGTGCCACCACGGGCCCAGCCCAAGAGACCCAGTACTTC
clone_size: -; d_call: -; v_call: TRBV5-1; j_call: TRBJ1-6; cdr3_aa: CASSPPGPSPLHF; cdr3_nt: TGCGCCAGCAGCCCGCCGGGACCTTCACCCCTCCACTTT
clone_size: few; d_call: TRBD2; v_call: TRBV29-1; j_call: TRBJ2-2; cdr3_aa: CSVEDGTSGAAGTGELFF; cdr3_nt: TGCAGCGTTGAAGACGGGACTAGCGGGGCAGCGGGGACCGGGGAGCTGTTTTTT
clone_size: few; d_call: -; v_call: TRBV4-1; j_call: TRBJ2-1; cdr3_aa: CASSDLPGDTYNEQFF; cdr3_nt: TGCGCCAGCAGCGACCTTCCGGGGGACACGTACAATGAGCAGTTCTTC
clone_size: once; d_call: -; v_call: TRBV5-1; j_call: TRBJ1-3; cdr3_aa: CASSPGRGTNTIYF; cdr3_nt: TGCGCCAGCAGCCCAGGAAGGGGCACCAACACCATATATTTT